One and the same sample provided the 3 T cell receptor beta chains below, sequenced in a study of post-analysis software for immune sequencing data. Unique molecular identifiers had been added to the TCR beta cDNA libraries. A single record per CDR3 protein comes from TCRdb applying MiXCR to the PCR reads. This table holds over 250,000 distinct CDR3 sequences, 36% found once. Study results and limitations: Four to six TRBV segments appeared more often in patients than in controls, and TRBV5-6, TRBV5-1 and TRBV20-1 were among these.

No antigens are known for them. Source material: blood. These receptors came from a girl aged 10 to 17 with multiple sclerosis.

The chain combines TRBV29-1 with TRBJ1-1, with 7 bases fitting TRBD1. Germline-derived CDR1 and CDR2 are SQVTM and ANQGSEA. CDR3 size: 14 residues. V lost 6 bases, J lost 1 base, and 8 bases stayed unmatched. The CDR3 nucleotides read TGCAGCGTCGCCCCCAGGGGGAGGAACACTGAAGCTTTCTTT. It codes for CSVAPRGRNTEAFF.

The V call is TRBV10-3, the J call TRBJ2-1; 12 bases align to TRBD2. The V segment lost 0 bases and the J segment 8 bases; nucleotides outside the gene matches: 5. CDR1 ENHRY and CDR2 SYGVKD come from the germline V gene. CDR3 size: 16 residues. Here the CDR3 reads CAISESSSGRADEQFF. The CDR3, as DNA: TGTGCCATCAGTGAGTCGTCTAGCGGGAGGGCCGATGAGCAGTTCTTC.

V and J are TRBV10-3 and TRBJ2-1; maybe TRBD1 (6 bases). The V end was cut by 2 bases, the J end by 4 bases, with 15 bases between. The CDR3 has 16 amino acids. Germline assignment: CDR1 ENHRY and CDR2 SYGVKD. This CDR3 reads CAISEGNRGGYNEQFF. The CDR3 DNA is TGTGCCATCAGTGAGGGGAACAGAGGGGGTTACAATGAGCAGTTCTTC.